A single sample is the source of the 14 T cell receptor beta chains below, sequenced in a study of cytomegalovirus exposure and HLA in healthy donors. It was with 60 Vbeta and 13 Jbeta primers that the PCR ran. TCRdb's copy holds only in-frame clones and misses some; the assay was immunoSEQ multiplex PCR. The sample holds around 200,000 clones. Sequenced material: PBMCs. Receptors originate from a woman aged 18-30 years in good health and CMV-seropositive.

The rearrangement uses TRBV11-2 and TRBJ1-5, with a tentative D call TRBD1 (6 bases). CDR3 length: 16 amino acids. Germline V gene sequence: CDR1 SGHAT, CDR2 FQNNGV. V was shortened by 3 bases and J by 1 base, with 13 bases between the two germline ends. CDR3 nucleotides: TGTGCCAGCAGCTTGGTTTCTACAGGGAGCAATCAGCCCCAGCATTTT. It specifies CASSLVSTGSNQPQHF. Full variable domain (missing parts from reference TRBV11-2 and TRBJ1-5): EAGVAQSPRYKIIEKRQSVAFWCNPISGHATLYWYQQILGQGPKLLIQFQNNGVVDDSQLPKDRFSAERLKGVDSTLKIQPAKLEDSAVYLCASSLVSTGSNQPQHFGDGTRLSIL.

The chain uses TRBV27 and TRBJ2-2; no clear D. The V end was cut by 0 bases, the J end by 7 bases, with 6 bases between. Per germline, CDR1 MNHEY and CDR2 SMNVEV (reference sequence). There are 13 residues in the CDR3. In DNA, the CDR3 is TGTGCCAGCAGTTTATCCCTAATCGGGGAGCTGTTTTTT. This translates into CASSLSLIGELFF.

The chain employs TRBV15 and TRBJ2-5, with D possibly matching TRBD1 (6 bases). The DNA matches TRBJ2-7 better at its end, which makes the J call doubtful. The CDR3 totals 14 residues. Per the germline V gene, CDR1 is LNHNV and CDR2 is YYDKDF (reference sequence). Here the CDR3 reads CATTPGTRDYEQYF. The CDR3 DNA is TGTGCCACCACCCCCGGGACAAGGGACTACGAGCAGTACTTC.

The chain employs TRBV4-1 and TRBJ2-5, with 11 bases aligning to TRBD2. CDR3 size: 15 residues. Unmatched junction bases numbered 1, after V lost 1 base and J lost 3 bases. From germline, CDR1 is MGHRA and CDR2 YSYEKL. CDR3 region: CASSQVLAGEETQYF. As DNA, the CDR3 is TGCGCCAGCAGCCAAGTACTAGCGGGAGAAGAGACCCAGTACTTC.

The chain has TRBV7-8 and TRBJ1-1; TRBD1 agrees at 8 bases. CDR3 length: 14 residues. Germline-derived CDR1 and CDR2 are SGHVS and FQNEAQ. V dropped 5 bases and J dropped 6; count of bases not matched to a gene: 8. Written as DNA, the CDR3 is TGTGCCAGCAGCCTACAAACAGGGGGATCTGAAGCTTTCTTT. Encoded protein: CASSLQTGGSEAFF.

The genes are TRBV19 and TRBJ1-1; D perhaps matches TRBD1 (5 bases). V lost 2 bases to trimming and J lost 12 bases, with 13 bases between them. Germline V gene data show CDR1 as LNHDA and CDR2 as SQIVND (reference sequence). The CDR3 runs 12 residues. CDR3 loop: CASSIMGLESFF. In nucleotides, the CDR3 is TGTGCCAGTAGTATAATGGGGCTAGAATCTTTCTTT.

The chain combines TRBV6-5 with TRBJ2-7; 10 bases map to TRBD2. Trimming cost V 5 bases and J 0 bases; bases outside gene matches: 4. The length of the CDR3 is 15 residues. Germline-derived CDR1 and CDR2 are MNHEY and SVGAGI. In nucleotides, the CDR3 is TGTGCCAGCAGTGTAAGCGGGGGGGCCTCCTACGAGCAGTACTTC. This encodes CASSVSGGASYEQYF.

This chain uses TRBV15 with TRBJ1-1, with 7 bases aligning to TRBD1. After removal of 0 bases from V and 0 bases from J, the junction contained 4 bases not matched to a gene. Germline V gives CDR1 LNHNV, CDR2 YYDKDF (reference sequence). The CDR3 has 16 residues. For the CDR3, the DNA is TGTGCCACCAGCAGAGAGACAGGGACGGTGAACACTGAAGCTTTCTTT. Residues: CATSRETGTVNTEAFF.

V is TRBV18 and J is TRBJ1-2, with D maybe TRBD1 (5 bases). The germline CDR1 and CDR2 sequences are KGHSH and LQKENI. The ends were cut back, 4 bases at V and 2 bases at J, with 26 bases in the middle. The CDR3 consists of 19 residues. The CDR3 loop reads CASSLSRAVYTAENYGYTF. The CDR3 DNA follows: TGTGCCAGCTCACTAAGCAGGGCGGTATATACGGCGGAGAACTATGGCTACACCTTC. Together with reference TRBV18 and TRBJ1-2, the CDR3 gives the full variable domain: NAGVMQNPRHLVRRRGQEARLRCSPMKGHSHVYWYRQLPEEGLKFMVYLQKENIIDESGMPKERFSAEFPKEGPSILRIQQVVRGDSAAYFCASSLSRAVYTAENYGYTFGSGTRLTVV.

V usage is TRBV7-3 and J usage is TRBJ2-1, with 7 bases identical to TRBD2. The CDR3 spans 14 residues. Germline-derived CDR1 and CDR2 are SGHTA and FQGTGA. Unmatched junction bases numbered 6, after V lost 5 bases and J lost 5 bases. In DNA, the CDR3 is TGTGCCAGCAGCCCCGGGACTACAGACAATGAGCAGTTCTTC. Protein sequence: CASSPGTTDNEQFF. Drawing the rest from reference TRBV7-3 and TRBJ2-1, the complete variable domain is GAGVSQTPSNKVTEKGKYVELRCDPISGHTALYWYRQSLGQGPEFLIYFQGTGAADDSGLPNDRFFAVRPEGSVSTLKIQRTERGDSAVYLCASSPGTTDNEQFFGPGTRLTVL.

This chain links TRBV27 with TRBJ1-1, with D possibly TRBD1 on 6 matching bases. This CDR3 has 17 amino acids. V was pared by 5 bases and J by 0 bases, with 19 bases between. Germline assignment: CDR1 MNHEY and CDR2 SMNVEV (reference sequence). CDR3 nucleotide sequence: TGTGCCAGCAGTCTGCAGGGCGTGGGGACACTGAACACTGAAGCTTTCTTT. This translates into CASSLQGVGTLNTEAFF.

The V and J genes are TRBV12-5 and TRBJ1-2; TRBD1 might be the D (6 bases). This CDR3 spans 17 amino acids. Between the trimmed V and J ends, which lost 6 bases and 3 bases, there was a span of 23 bases. Germline V gene lookup returns CDR1 LGHNT and CDR2 FRNRAP. The CDR3 coding sequence is TGTGCTAGTGGGCAACTTACACAATCGGACAGTGACTATGGCTACACCTTC. Protein product: CASGQLTQSDSDYGYTF.

The chain carries TRBV6-5 and TRBJ1-1; tentatively, D is TRBD1 (6 bases). The germline gives CDR1 MNHEY, CDR2 SVGAGI. V was clipped by 6 bases and J by 11 bases, with 19 bases between them. The CDR3 is made up of 13 amino acids. The chain's CDR3 is CASRAPTGLLAFF. The CDR3 DNA follows: TGTGCCAGCAGGGCCCCGACAGGCCTCCTCGCTTTCTTT.

The chain recombines TRBV5-1 with TRBJ1-1, with a possible D match to TRBD1 (6 bases). Per germline, CDR1 SGHRS and CDR2 YFSETQ. The CDR3 is 15 residues long. The V end lost 3 bases, the J end lost 1 base, and 13 bases lay between the germline ends. This CDR3 is CASSSDPTGNTEAFF. The CDR3, as DNA: TGCGCCAGCAGCTCGGACCCGACAGGGAACACTGAAGCTTTCTTT.